This T cell receptor (beta chain) was recorded in a study of T cell repertoires in cytomegalovirus infection. Background on the study: Public TCR beta signatures indicated both CMV infection and matching HLA type.

TCRdb fed the reads into MiXCR, producing one record per CDR3 protein. Of under 250,000 distinct CDR3 sequences in the sample, around 6.2% were seen once. This CDR3 spans 14 amino acids. V lost 2 bases, J lost 5 bases, and 4 bases stayed unmatched. Study-wide findings and caveats: Across the ex vivo response, the dominant clonotypes were HLA-C-restricted CMV-specific TCR beta clonotypes. Summed frequency of public TCR beta families distinguished CMV carriers with the relevant HLA.

Many counts were recorded for this clonotype. Its matching antigen is unknown. The J gene is TRBJ1-1, the V gene TRBV12-3 or TRBV12-4, with TRBD1 matching over 8 bases. Sequencing used PBMCs. This TCR derives from a human donor in good health (CMV status not recorded). Some clones in this sample may be carry-over from other donors' samples. CDR3 sequence: CASSLSRGRTEAFF. DNA of the CDR3: TGTGCCAGCAGTTTATCCAGGGGGCGGACTGAAGCTTTCTTT.